The next 31 T cell receptor beta chains were all read from a single sample in a study of low-dose radiotherapy and immunotherapy resistance in tumors. Covering alpha and beta chains, TRAV- and TRBV-specific primers were used for the first-strand cDNA. The TCRs were subjected to amplification over around 19 PCR cycles employing a constant-region primer in conjunction with a V-primer adapter. Each CDR3 protein gets one entry after TCRdb re-called the reads with MiXCR. The data hold about 39,000 distinct CDR3 sequences, with about a third observed a single time. Stated time point: before trial treatment. Source: PBMCs, taken before treatment. The receptors come from a male donor with gallbladder cancer.

In this sample, this clonotype turned up many times. The V call is TRBV5-4, the J call TRBJ1-1; tentatively, D is TRBD1 (6 bases). CDR1 SGHNT and CDR2 YYREEE come from the germline V gene (reference sequence). The V end was cut by 3 bases, the J end by 6 bases, with 18 bases between. The CDR3 covers 15 residues. DNA for the CDR3: TGTGCCAGCAGCTCACTTACAGGGAAGGGGGCTGAAGCTTTCTTT. Its protein product is CASSSLTGKGAEAFF.

This clonotype was observed at least ten times. The V gene is TRBV24-1, the J gene TRBJ2-3; a possible D gene is TRBD1 (5 bases). The CDR3 covers 15 residues. The V end was cut by 3 bases, the J end by 1 base, with 10 bases between. CDR1 is KGHDR, CDR2 SFDVKD, per germline. The CDR3 nucleotides are TGTGCCACCAGTGATCCAGGGCGAGGCACAGATACGCAGTATTTT. Amino acid sequence: CATSDPGRGTDTQYF.

The chain uses TRBV7-8 and TRBJ2-5; 7 bases line up with TRBD2. Germline V gene lookup returns CDR1 SGHVS and CDR2 FQNEAQ. The CDR3 is 16 amino acids. J gave up 1 base and V 1 base, and 6 bases lay outside the gene matches. CDR3 in DNA: TGTGCCAGCAGCTTAGGTGTTCTAGCGGCCCAAGAGACCCAGTACTTC. Protein: CASSLGVLAAQETQYF. Together with reference TRBV7-8 and TRBJ2-5, the CDR3 gives the full variable domain: GAGVSQSPRYKVAKRGQDVALRCDPISGHVSLFWYQQALGQGPEFLTYFQNEAQLDKSGLPSDRFFAERPEGSVSTLKIQRTQQEDSAVYLCASSLGVLAAQETQYFGPGTRLLVL.

The chain links TRBV28 to TRBJ1-2; 9 bases match TRBD1. The germline CDR1 and CDR2 sequences are MDHEN and SYDVKM. J lost 8 bases, V lost 6 bases, and 10 bases had no gene match. CDR3 size: 14 residues. CDR3 protein: CASSSLQGAGGYTF. CDR3 coding DNA: TGTGCCAGCAGCTCGCTACAGGGGGCTGGAGGCTACACCTTC.

This clonotype was counted ten times or more. This chain connects TRBV4-1 to TRBJ2-5, with 8 bases that match TRBD2. With 4 bases clipped from V and 3 bases from J, the junction kept 10 bases outside the gene matches. Germline CDR1 is MGHRA and CDR2 is YSYEKL. There are 16 residues in the CDR3. The CDR3 nucleotides are TGCGCCAGCAGCCTCGGGGGGCGGGGGGATAAAGAGACCCAGTACTTC. It codes for CASSLGGRGDKETQYF.

This clonotype was recorded only once. A far larger clone is only one base removed, so a read error is likely. The chain couples TRBV9 to TRBJ2-1; the match to TRBD1 covers 10 bases. Germline V gene sequence: CDR1 SGDLS, CDR2 YYNGEE. The CDR3 covers 16 residues. The V and J ends lost 3 bases and 10 bases, in that order; junction bases with no gene match: 13. As DNA, the CDR3 is TGTGCCAGCAGCGCGATAGGACAGGGGGTTGTGAACGAGCAGTTCTTC. It specifies CASSAIGQGVVNEQFF.

This clonotype was detected only a few times. The chain employs TRBV6-1 and TRBJ2-2, with TRBD1 identical over 12 bases. The CDR3 is 18 amino acids. Trimming removed 5 bases from V and 2 bases from J; junction bases left unmatched: 9. The germline V gene encodes CDR1 MNHNS and CDR2 SASEGT. CDR3 sequence reads: CASSSQSGTGGNTGELFF. CDR3 bases: TGTGCCAGCAGTTCCCAATCCGGGACAGGGGGCAACACCGGGGAGCTGTTTTTT.

The V call is TRBV4-3, the J call TRBJ2-3; D remains ambiguous. Germline CDR1 and CDR2: LGHNA and YSLEER. The CDR3 runs 17 residues. The germline V and J ends were trimmed by 0 bases and 2 bases, with 15 bases remaining between them. This CDR3 is CASSQDLSRGLTDTQYF. CDR3 sequence (DNA): TGCGCCAGCAGCCAAGATTTGAGCCGAGGCCTCACAGATACGCAGTATTTT.

This clonotype was recorded only once. A far bigger clonotype differs at one base, so this is likely a read error. The CDR3 region is CASSPLLLEQQASSYNEQYF. DNA of the CDR3: TGCGCCAGCAGCCCCTTACTTCTTGAACAACAGGCCAGCTCCTACAATGAGCAGTACTTC. This chain connects TRBV4-1 to TRBJ2-7; D is perhaps TRBD1 (5 bases). CDR3 length: 20 amino acids. CDR1 and CDR2 (germline): MGHRA, YSYEKL. V was clipped by 4 bases and J by 7 bases, with 35 bases between them.

The rearrangement links TRBV28 to TRBJ1-1; D is unresolved. V was cut by 3 bases and J by 3 bases, with 5 bases left in between. Looked up from germline, CDR1 is MDHEN and CDR2 is SYDVKM. The length of the CDR3 is 12 residues. DNA of the CDR3: TGTGCCAGCAGTTTGGGCGACACTGAAGCTTTCTTT. Its protein product is CASSLGDTEAFF.

This clonotype was detected ten times or more. This chain uses TRBV2 with TRBJ2-3, with D unresolved. V lost 7 bases to trimming and J lost 1 base, with 9 bases between them. Per the germline V gene, CDR1 is SNHLY and CDR2 is FYNNEI. The length of the CDR3 is 13 residues. The CDR3 sequence: CASKESRTDTQYF. Written as DNA, the CDR3 is TGTGCCAGCAAGGAGAGTCGCACAGATACGCAGTATTTT.

Ten or more counts support this clonotype. V gene TRBV29-1 combines with J gene TRBJ1-4; D is unresolved. The CDR3 covers 12 residues. V was pared by 1 base and J by 4 bases, with 4 bases between. Germline CDR1 SQVTM, CDR2 ANQGSEA. The CDR3 nucleotides read TGCAGCGTTGAAGGAGATAATGAAAAACTGTTTTTT. Translated: CSVEGDNEKLFF.

The chain is built from TRBV29-1 and TRBJ2-6; D remains ambiguous. Germline values: CDR1 SQVTM, CDR2 ANQGSEA. V was trimmed by 0 bases and J by 4 bases, leaving 4 bases between them. This CDR3 is built from 13 residues. For the CDR3, the DNA is TGCAGCGTTGAAGAGTACGGGGCCAACGTCCTGACTTTC. Amino acids: CSVEEYGANVLTF.

The V and J genes are TRBV19 and TRBJ2-6; D is ambiguous. V shed 7 bases and J shed 0 bases, with 10 bases lying between them. There are 15 residues in the CDR3. CDR1 is LNHDA, CDR2 SQIVND, per germline (reference sequence). CDR3 sequence (DNA): TGTGCCAGTACTTCTGGTCTCTCTGGGGCCAACGTCCTGACTTTC. It translates to CASTSGLSGANVLTF.

This clonotype was detected ten times or more. The chain couples TRBV20-1 to TRBJ2-5, with 10 bases that match TRBD2. Germline V lookup: CDR1 DFQATT, CDR2 SNEGSKA (reference sequence). The CDR3 has 14 residues. With V trimmed by 5 bases and J by 4 bases, 7 bases remained unmatched. CDR3 nucleotide sequence: TGCAGTGCTCCAAGCGGGGGGGCCGGAGAGACCCAGTACTTC. It encodes CSAPSGGAGETQYF.

This chain links TRBV11-2 with TRBJ2-5, with 12 bases identical to TRBD2. This CDR3 is built from 15 residues. CDR1 and CDR2 from the germline V gene are SGHAT and FQNNGV. With V trimmed by 5 bases and J by 5 bases, 6 bases remained unmatched. The DNA of the CDR3 is TGTGCCAGCAGCGGTCGACTAGCGGGAGAGGAGACCCAGTACTTC. Amino acid sequence: CASSGRLAGEETQYF.

There are many counts of this clonotype. The V call is TRBV3-1, the J call TRBJ2-1; D gene uncertain. This CDR3 comprises 13 residues. Germline loops: CDR1 LGHDT, CDR2 YNNKEL (reference sequence). The ends were cut back, 1 base at V and 14 bases at J, with 15 bases in the middle. CDR3 region: CASSQGVQYTEFF. Written as DNA, the CDR3 is TGTGCCAGCAGCCAAGGAGTCCAATACACTGAGTTCTTC.

Many counts were recorded for this clonotype. The J gene is TRBJ1-3, the V gene TRBV18; no clear D gene. V was cut by 3 bases and J by 0 bases, with 9 bases left in between. The CDR3 is made up of 15 amino acids. Looked up from germline, CDR1 is KGHSH and CDR2 is LQKENI. The CDR3 bases are TGTGCCAGCTCACCGCTGACGGACTCTGGAAACACCATATATTTT. This translates into CASSPLTDSGNTIYF.

In this sample, this clonotype is medium-sized (0.01 to 0.1%). Here the CDR3 DNA reads TGTGCCAGCAGTTTGGGGACGGAGGGAGGCTACACCTTC. Translated, it gives CASSLGTEGGYTF. This sequence joins TRBV28 and TRBJ1-2; possible D gene TRBD1, 5 bases. The CDR3 has 13 residues. The germline V gene has CDR1 MDHEN and CDR2 SYDVKM. V was pared by 3 bases and J by 8 bases, with 13 bases between.

In its sample, this clonotype was seen many times. CDR3 nucleotide sequence: TGTGCCAGCAGTACGAGCGGGAGGGAGAACACCGGGGAGCTGTTTTTT. It translates to CASSTSGRENTGELFF. V is TRBV7-9 and J is TRBJ2-2; 10 bases agree with TRBD2. This CDR3 spans 16 amino acids. The V gene end was trimmed by 6 bases and the J gene end by 1 base; junction bases not matched to a gene: 5. The germline V gene has CDR1 SEHNR and CDR2 FQNEAQ (reference sequence).

This clonotype appeared many times. The CDR3 sequence: CASRSILLVAELSDCEQFF. As DNA, the CDR3 is TGTGCCAGCCGCTCGATCCTCTTGGTAGCGGAGCTTTCCGATTGTGAGCAGTTCTTC. The J gene is TRBJ2-1, the V gene TRBV4-2; weak D call: TRBD2 (6 bases). Germline CDR1 reads LGHNA; CDR2 reads YNFKEQ. This CDR3 comprises 19 residues. V was pared by 8 bases and J by 9 bases, with 35 bases between.

This clonotype was recorded at least ten times. The chain joins TRBV4-1 to TRBJ1-2; TRBD1 might be the D (5 bases). Trimming removed 2 bases from V and 4 bases from J, with 8 bases in between. The CDR3 contains 13 residues. CDR1 MGHRA and CDR2 YSYEKL come from the germline V gene. For the CDR3, the DNA is TGCGCCAGCAGCCAACAGGGTACCTATGGCTACACCTTC. It is translated as CASSQQGTYGYTF.

Remarks on this clonotype: This clone may be a read error of a much larger clone one base away. The V gene is TRBV10-3, the J gene TRBJ2-5; D is uncertain. CDR3 length equals 11 residues. V was pared by 3 bases and J by 11 bases, with 10 bases between. The germline V gene encodes CDR1 ENHRY and CDR2 SYGVKD. The CDR3 region has the DNA TGTGCCATCAGTGACGACAATGAGCAGTACTTC. Amino acids: CAISDDNEQYF.

This clonotype has a handful of counts. This sequence joins TRBV7-2 and TRBJ2-3; D may be TRBD1 (5 bases). The CDR3 spans 15 residues. CDR1 and CDR2 (germline): SGHTA, FQGNSA. V lost 1 base, J lost 6 bases, and 14 bases lay in between. For the CDR3, the DNA is TGTGCCAGCAGCTTAGGTCCAGGGAATACGGATACGCAGTATTTT. Its protein product is CASSLGPGNTDTQYF.

To note about this clonotype: A far larger clone lies a single base away; this is likely a read error. The chain links TRBV3-1 to TRBJ2-7; 8 positions agree with TRBD2. The CDR3 runs to 15 residues. Germline V CDR1 and CDR2: LGHDT, YNNKEL (reference sequence). V was pared by 6 bases and J by 7 bases, with 14 bases of the junction left unmatched. Here the CDR3 reads CASRNEGLVLNEQYF. The CDR3 DNA is TGTGCCAGCAGGAACGAGGGACTAGTTCTCAATGAGCAGTACTTC.

This clonotype is deemed medium-sized (0.01 to 0.1%). The CDR3 reads CASSLGPAQAYGYTF. The CDR3 DNA follows: TGCGCCAGCAGCTTAGGCCCCGCGCAAGCCTATGGCTACACCTTC. The V call is TRBV5-1, the J call TRBJ1-2; D gene uncertain. V gave up 2 bases and J gave up 4 bases, with 15 bases separating them. Germline assignment: CDR1 SGHRS and CDR2 YFSETQ. The CDR3 runs 15 residues.

This clonotype was observed many times. The CDR3 nucleotides read TGTGCCAGCAATCCACCGGGACAGGGGGCGGGAAACACCATATATTTT. Translated, it gives CASNPPGQGAGNTIYF. V gene TRBV28 combines with J gene TRBJ1-3, with TRBD1 identical over 12 bases. V was pared by 7 bases and J by 4 bases, with 8 bases of the junction left unmatched. This CDR3 contains 16 residues. Germline CDR1 MDHEN, CDR2 SYDVKM. Complete variable domain (other parts from reference TRBV28 and TRBJ1-3): DVKVTQSSRYLVKRTGEKVFLECVQDMDHENMFWYRQDPGLGLRLIYFSYDVKMKEKGDIPEGYSVSREKKERFSLILESASTNQTSMYLCASNPPGQGAGNTIYFGEGSWLTVV.

This clonotype was found many times. The chain carries TRBV15 and TRBJ2-5; 9 bases fit TRBD1. Germline CDR1 reads LNHNV; CDR2 reads YYDKDF (reference sequence). The CDR3 loop spans 15 amino acids. V gave up 2 bases and J gave up 1 base; unmatched junction bases: 2. CDR3 sequence (DNA): TGTGCCACCAGCAGACCGGGACAGGGCCAAGAGACCCAGTACTTC. Protein product: CATSRPGQGQETQYF.

The J gene is TRBJ2-3, the V gene TRBV9; perhaps TRBD2 as D (6 bases). The CDR3 length is 16 residues. Germline values: CDR1 SGDLS, CDR2 YYNGEE. V lost 7 bases to trimming and J lost 0 bases, with 18 bases between them. CDR3 coding DNA: TGTGCCAGCCAAAGAACCGGCAGCGGGAGCACAGATACGCAGTATTTT. As protein: CASQRTGSGSTDTQYF.

This clonotype was seen only once. The chain has TRBV19 and TRBJ2-3, with 12 bases lining up with TRBD2. The CDR3 sequence is 16 residues long. V was pared by 6 bases and J by 2 bases, with 6 bases of the junction left unmatched. Germline V gene sequence: CDR1 LNHDA, CDR2 SQIVND (reference sequence). The CDR3 DNA reads as TGTGCCAGTAGCTCCGGACTAGCGGGGAACACAGATACGCAGTATTTT. Translated, it gives CASSSGLAGNTDTQYF.

This clonotype was seen ten or more times. The rearrangement uses TRBV20-1 and TRBJ2-2; D gene unclear. Germline CDR1 is DFQATT and CDR2 is SNEGSKA (reference sequence). This CDR3 region has 13 residues. The V end was cut by 3 bases, the J end by 0 bases, with 5 bases between. This CDR3 is CSARESNTGELFF. The CDR3 DNA reads TGCAGTGCTAGGGAGTCGAACACCGGGGAGCTGTTTTTT.